A single sample is the source of the 27 T cell receptor beta chains below, sequenced in a study of OX40 agonist ivuxolimab in advanced cancers. Only in-frame clones appear in the TCRdb table, and some are missing; sequencing was by immunoSEQ multiplex PCR. The sample consists of around 95,000 clones, around 94% of them appearing once. Sequenced here: CD4+ or CD8+ T cells sorted from blood, sampled in a trial of the OX40 agonist ivuxolimab. These receptors were obtained from an adult with an advanced solid tumor such as melanoma, head and neck, liver or kidney cancer.

The V call is TRBV5-1, the J call TRBJ2-1; 8 bases are a match to TRBD1. The CDR3 has 15 amino acids. Germline V gene data show CDR1 as SGHRS and CDR2 as YFSETQ. V shed 3 bases and J 0 bases; nucleotides not matched to a gene: 2. The CDR3: CASSYGTGSYNEQFF. The CDR3 region has the DNA TGCGCCAGCAGCTATGGGACAGGCTCCTACAATGAGCAGTTCTTC.

The J gene is TRBJ2-7, the V gene TRBV6-5; no definite D call. Germline CDR1 reads MNHEY; CDR2 reads SVGAGI. This CDR3 region has 14 residues. Trimming removed 1 base from V and 2 bases from J, with 9 bases in between. The CDR3 DNA sequence: TGTGCCAGCAGTTACTATGGGCGAACCTACGAGCAGTACTTC. This translates into CASSYYGRTYEQYF.

The chain uses TRBV9 and TRBJ1-5; D uncertain. V dropped 0 bases and J dropped 4 bases, with 11 bases sitting between them. The CDR3 consists of 15 residues. The germline V gene encodes CDR1 SGDLS and CDR2 YYNGEE. In DNA, the CDR3 is TGTGCCAGCAGCGTAGGGGTTTCGAGGAATCAGCCCCAGCATTTT. Residues: CASSVGVSRNQPQHF.

A note on this clone: Other nucleotide sequences in the sample specify the same CDR3. The chain combines TRBV25-1 with TRBJ2-5; no clear D gene. V was trimmed by 6 bases and J by 3 bases, leaving 2 bases between them. Germline values: CDR1 MGHDK, CDR2 SYGVNS. The CDR3 runs 10 residues. CDR3 region: CASSEETQYF. CDR3 sequence (DNA): TGTGCCAGCAGCGAAGAGACCCAGTACTTC. The full variable domain, in which reference TRBV25-1 and TRBJ2-5 provide the parts outside the CDR3, is EADIYQTPRYLVIGTGKKITLECSQTMGHDKMYWYQQDPGMELHLIHYSYGVNSTEKGDLSSESTVSRIRTEHFPLTLESARPSHTSQYLCASSEETQYFGPGTRLLVL.

This clone came up once. The genes are TRBV11-3 and TRBJ1-4; D unclear. Trimming cost V 4 bases and J 6 bases, with 12 bases left between them. The CDR3 length is 14 residues. CDR1 is SGHNT and CDR2 is YENEEA in the germline V gene. CDR3 amino acids: CASSSAHRDEKLFF. The CDR3 nucleotides are TGTGCCAGCAGCTCGGCCCACCGAGATGAAAAACTGTTTTTT. Based on the CDR3 plus reference TRBV11-3 and TRBJ1-4, the full variable domain is EAGVVQSPRYKIIEKKQPVAFWCNPISGHNTLYWYLQNLGQGPELLIRYENEEAVDDSQLPKDRFSAERLKGVDSTLKIQPAELGDSAVYLCASSSAHRDEKLFFGSGTQLSVL.

This rearrangement joins TRBV15 to TRBJ2-7; TRBD1 is a possible D gene (6 bases). Germline V gene sequence: CDR1 LNHNV, CDR2 YYDKDF (reference sequence). The CDR3 is 15 residues long. V dropped 0 bases and J dropped 3 bases, with 12 bases sitting between them. CDR3 in amino acids: CATSRDPDSRYEQYF. CDR3 nucleotides: TGTGCCACCAGCAGAGATCCGGACAGCCGCTACGAGCAGTACTTC.

CDR3 in amino acids: CASSKGGETQYF. CDR3 bases: TGTGCCAGCAGCAAAGGGGGGGAGACCCAGTACTTC. The rearrangement joins TRBV9 to TRBJ2-5, with D perhaps matching TRBD1 or TRBD2 (6 bases each). The germline CDR1 and CDR2 sequences are SGDLS and YYNGEE. The CDR3 spans 12 residues. V was pared by 4 bases and J by 5 bases, with 9 bases between.

The chain employs TRBV5-5 and TRBJ1-4, with 9 positions matching TRBD1. After removal of 6 bases from V and 0 bases from J, the junction contained 6 bases not matched to a gene. Germline values: CDR1 SGHKS, CDR2 YYEKEE (reference sequence). The CDR3 covers 16 residues. Here the CDR3 reads CASITGQGSTNEKLFF. CDR3 bases: TGTGCCAGCATCACGGGACAGGGATCAACTAATGAAAAACTGTTTTTT.

The chain couples TRBV4-1 to TRBJ1-6, with D maybe TRBD1 (5 bases). The ends were cut back, 3 bases at V and 2 bases at J, with 20 bases in the middle. Germline V CDR1 and CDR2: MGHRA, YSYEKL. The CDR3 length is 19 residues. In DNA, the CDR3 is TGCGCCAGCAGCCATTCGCCCGGGGCTCGGGGGACCTATAATTCACCCCTCCACTTT. Translating gives CASSHSPGARGTYNSPLHF.

The chain links TRBV11-3 to TRBJ2-2, with TRBD2 as a possible D gene (7 bases). Trimming pared 0 bases from V and 6 bases from J, leaving 17 bases between. Germline values: CDR1 SGHNT, CDR2 YENEEA. This CDR3 spans 17 amino acids. In DNA form, the CDR3 reads TGTGCCAGCAGCTTAGACCCTACCAAGGGGGGGGCCGGGGAGCTGTTTTTT. This sequence encodes CASSLDPTKGGAGELFF.

The chain has TRBV28 and TRBJ2-1; TRBD2 matches 9 bases. J was trimmed by 6 bases and V by 3 bases; bases with no gene match: 9. This CDR3 contains 16 residues. CDR1 is MDHEN, CDR2 SYDVKM, per germline. The CDR3 spells CASSFRGGAAFNEQFF. In DNA form, the CDR3 reads TGTGCCAGCAGTTTCCGCGGGGGGGCCGCTTTCAATGAGCAGTTCTTC.

As for this clone: This same CDR3 is encoded by further DNA sequences in the sample. The chain has TRBV6-6 and TRBJ2-5; no clear D gene. Germline CDR1 and CDR2: MNHNY and SVGAGI (reference sequence). The ends were cut back, 0 bases at V and 5 bases at J, with 1 base in the middle. The CDR3 covers 11 residues. The DNA for the CDR3 is TGTGCCAGCAGTTACTCGGAGACCCAGTACTTC. This sequence encodes CASSYSETQYF.

Remarks on this clone: One junction end does not reproduce the germline sequence, and a read error may be involved. The gene calls are TRBV7-2 and TRBJ2-1, with TRBD2 matching 8 bases. This CDR3 contains 14 residues. In germline, CDR1 is SGHTA, CDR2 FQGNSA. CDR3 loop: CASSLAGLEREQFF. The DNA for the CDR3 is TGTGCCAGCAGCCTAGCGGGCCTGGAGCGGGAGCAGTTCTTC.

The chain is built from TRBV7-9 and TRBJ2-3; 9 bases are shared with TRBD2. There are 15 residues in the CDR3. V lost 7 bases and J lost 3; bases outside the gene matches: 8. Germline values: CDR1 SEHNR, CDR2 FQNEAQ (reference sequence). The CDR3 reads CASTDERGETDTQYF. Here the CDR3 DNA reads TGTGCCAGCACCGACGAGCGGGGGGAAACAGATACGCAGTATTTT.

This clone has only one observation. Mismatch with germline at one junction end may stem from a read error. The rearrangement uses TRBV6-5 and TRBJ1-5; unclear D gene. The CDR3 runs to 13 residues. Germline V gene lookup returns CDR1 MNHEY and CDR2 SVGAGI. Here the CDR3 reads CASSPVGNQPQHF. The CDR3, as DNA: TGTGCCAGCAGTCCGGTGGGCAACCAGCCCCAGCATTTT.

The rearrangement links TRBV30 to TRBJ2-1, with 8 bases that match TRBD1. The junction had 7 bases not matched to a gene; V was cut back by 3 bases and J by 12 bases. CDR1 is GTSNPN, CDR2 SVGIG, per germline (reference sequence). The CDR3 covers 12 residues. The CDR3 loop is CAWSLQGVSQFF. CDR3 nucleotide sequence: TGTGCCTGGAGCCTACAGGGGGTTTCGCAGTTCTTC.

V is TRBV6-6 and J is TRBJ2-3; D could derive from TRBD1 or TRBD2 (5 bases each). Between the trimmed V and J ends, which lost 6 bases and 2 bases, there was a span of 12 bases. CDR3 size: 14 residues. CDR1 MNHNY and CDR2 SVGAGI come from the germline V gene (reference sequence). CDR3 protein: CASRRGGDTDTQYF. In DNA form, the CDR3 reads TGTGCCAGCAGGAGGGGCGGTGACACAGATACGCAGTATTTT.

J is TRBJ1-5 and V is TRBV7-2; 7 bases map to TRBD1. The junction had 4 bases not matched to a gene; V was cut back by 3 bases and J by 5 bases. The CDR3 contains 14 residues. Looked up from germline, CDR1 is SGHTA and CDR2 is FQGNSA. The CDR3 loop is CASSFDREYQPQHF. Here the CDR3 DNA reads TGTGCCAGCAGCTTTGACAGGGAGTATCAGCCCCAGCATTTT.

The chain is built from TRBV5-4 and TRBJ2-1; 7 positions match TRBD1. The CDR3 covers 16 residues. CDR1 and CDR2 from the germline V gene are SGHNT and YYREEE (reference sequence). V lost 4 bases and J lost 5; bases outside the gene matches: 12. The CDR3 coding sequence is TGTGCCAGCAGCAATGGACAGGACGGAATGGACAATGAGCAGTTCTTC. Translated: CASSNGQDGMDNEQFF.

The genes are TRBV5-1 and TRBJ2-3; 8 bases map to TRBD1. This CDR3 comprises 16 residues. Germline V gene data show CDR1 as SGHRS and CDR2 as YFSETQ. The V and J ends lost 5 bases and 4 bases, in that order; junction bases with no gene match: 12. The CDR3 reads CASRLTPGQGADTQYF. The CDR3 coding sequence is TGCGCCAGCAGGCTGACCCCCGGACAGGGAGCAGATACGCAGTATTTT.

The rearrangement joins TRBV25-1 to TRBJ2-1; TRBD2 matches at 8 bases. The junction had 11 bases not matched to a gene; V was cut back by 6 bases and J by 10 bases. Looked up from germline, CDR1 is MGHDK and CDR2 is SYGVNS. The CDR3 is 14 residues long. The CDR3 loop is CASSFPGLGVEQFF. The CDR3 coding sequence is TGTGCCAGCAGCTTCCCGGGACTAGGCGTGGAGCAGTTCTTC.

V gene TRBV7-6 combines with J gene TRBJ2-3; the D is unclear. V gave up 1 base and J gave up 5 bases, with 4 bases separating them. Germline V lookup: CDR1 SGHVS, CDR2 FNYEAQ. The CDR3 has 12 residues. CDR3 DNA: TGTGCCAGCAGCTTAGGGAAAGATACGCAGTATTTT. Translating it yields CASSLGKDTQYF.

This rearrangement joins TRBV29-1 to TRBJ2-3; the D is unclear. The CDR3 sequence is 12 residues long. In germline, CDR1 is SQVTM, CDR2 ANQGSEA. The V end was cut by 2 bases, the J end by 2 bases, with 5 bases between. CDR3 nucleotides: TGCAGCGTTGAAACTCCCACAGATACGCAGTATTTT. It is translated as CSVETPTDTQYF.

The count of this clone is one. This chain connects TRBV30 to TRBJ2-6; D gene ambiguous. CDR3 length: 15 amino acids. V was pared by 0 bases and J by 0 bases, with 6 bases between. Per germline, CDR1 GTSNPN and CDR2 SVGIG (reference sequence). In nucleotides, the CDR3 is TGTGCCTGGAGTGTGGGTGGCTCTGGGGCCAACGTCCTGACTTTC. Translated, it gives CAWSVGGSGANVLTF.

The chain combines TRBV30 with TRBJ2-2; D is tentatively TRBD1 or TRBD2 (5 bases each). Per germline, CDR1 GTSNPN and CDR2 SVGIG (reference sequence). Deletions cut 5 bases from V and 3 bases from J, with 13 bases between. The CDR3 extends over 14 amino acids. The CDR3 DNA follows: TGTGCCTGGCTCCGGGACGGGTACACCGGGGAGCTGTTTTTT. It yields the protein CAWLRDGYTGELFF.

The chain joins TRBV28 to TRBJ1-2, with D possibly TRBD1 on 5 matching bases. This CDR3 comprises 14 residues. CDR1 MDHEN and CDR2 SYDVKM come from the germline V gene. V lost 8 bases to trimming and J lost 4 bases, with 17 bases between them. The CDR3 region has the DNA TGTGCCAGCGAAGGCGCAGGGCCTATCTATGGCTACACCTTC. It translates to CASEGAGPIYGYTF.

This clone appeared a single time. The chain uses TRBV7-3 and TRBJ2-3; TRBD2 matches 15 bases. The V and J ends lost 5 bases and 4 bases, in that order; junction bases with no gene match: 13. The germline CDR1 and CDR2 sequences are SGHTA and FQGTGA. The CDR3 has 19 residues. Here the CDR3 reads CASSRTSGRAGFLADTQYF. In DNA, the CDR3 is TGTGCCAGCAGCCGGACTAGCGGGAGGGCCGGTTTTCTCGCAGATACGCAGTATTTT.